This is a list of T cell receptor beta chains from one sample in a study of breast tumors, draining lymph nodes, adjacent tissues. Each CDR3 protein is one row after TCRdb ran MiXCR on the multiplex PCR reads. This sample has fewer than 150,000 distinct CDR3 sequences, with 20% to 25% found just once. Sequenced input: axillary lymph node tissue. Receptors originate from a female donor with breast cancer. Some clones in this sample may be carry-over from other donors' samples. Each CDR3 is given with its conserved first and last residue. D genes are given only for firm matches. Size tells how often a clone was seen (once, few, many) or the class of an expanded clone, and some rows leave it out.

J,size,V,D,DNA,CDR3
TRBJ2-5,many,TRBV20-1,.,TGCAGTGCTAGAGATGAGACCCAGTACTTC,CSARDETQYF
TRBJ2-7,many,TRBV29-1,TRBD2,TGCAGCGTCGCACTCGGGACTAGCGGGAGTGTTGAGCAGTACTTC,CSVALGTSGSVEQYF
TRBJ1-2,many,TRBV7-9,TRBD1,TGTGCCAGCAGTTACAGGGGTCTAGGAGATGGCTACACCTTC,CASSYRGLGDGYTF
TRBJ2-3,many,TRBV7-8,.,TGTGCCAGCAGCAAAGTGATGTCCACAGATACGCAGTATTTT,CASSKVMSTDTQYF
TRBJ2-3,many,TRBV12-3/TRBV12-4,.,TGTGCCAGCAGTCCCCGGAGTAGAACAGATACGCAGTATTTT,CASSPRSRTDTQYF
TRBJ1-2,.,TRBV28,.,TGTGCCAGCAGTTTAAACAGGGTCTATGGCTACACCTTC,CASSLNRVYGYTF
TRBJ2-1,many,TRBV20-1,.,TGCAGTGCTAGAGAATTGGGTAACTCCTACAATGAGCAGTTCTTC,CSARELGNSYNEQFF
TRBJ1-4,many,TRBV5-1,.,TGCGCCAGCAGCGGGAGGGGGATGGATGAAAAACTGTTTTTT,CASSGRGMDEKLFF
TRBJ2-1,many,TRBV14,.,TGTGCCAGCAGCCAGGGGGACTTCTCCTACAATGAGCAGTTCTTC,CASSQGDFSYNEQFF
TRBJ1-3,many,TRBV6-5,.,TGTGCCAGCAGCCCAATTGTACTCGGCTCTGGAAACACCATATATTTT,CASSPIVLGSGNTIYF
TRBJ2-7,many,TRBV5-1,.,TGCGCCAGCAGCTTGGACAGGGATAGCGACGAGCAGTACTTC,CASSLDRDSDEQYF
TRBJ2-7,many,TRBV30,.,TGTGCTACGACAACAGGGCTGGGGCTATACGAGCAGTACTTC,CATTTGLGLYEQYF
TRBJ1-6,many,TRBV9,.,TGTGCCAGCAGCGTAAATCCGGGGGTGGGTTCACCCCTCCACTTT,CASSVNPGVGSPLHF
TRBJ2-7,.,TRBV28,.,TGTGCCAGCAGAGACCTCTACGAGCAGTACTTC,CASRDLYEQYF
TRBJ1-6,many,TRBV19,TRBD1,TGTGCCAGTAGTATAACCGGACAGGGTCATTCACCCCTCCACTTT,CASSITGQGHSPLHF
TRBJ2-3,many,TRBV30,.,TGTGCCTGGAGTGGGGACTCATCCACGCAGTATTTT,CAWSGDSSTQYF
TRBJ2-7,many,TRBV20-1,.,TGCAGTGCTTCAGCGGCCAGGGTTAGGTACGAGCAGTACTTC,CSASAARVRYEQYF
TRBJ1-5,many,TRBV15,.,TGTGCCACCAGCAGAGACGACAGGAGCAATCAGCCCCAGCATTTT,CATSRDDRSNQPQHF